This T cell receptor (beta chain) was obtained from a study of cytomegalovirus exposure and HLA in healthy donors. Study-level information: An early data release held around 80 million unique TCRs from HLA-typed donors. The study, taken as a whole, reports: Owing to their indistinguishability, certain V segments, notably TRBV6-2 and TRBV6-3, were excluded. There was a cluster of highly shared sequence variants that was likely a sequencing artifact.

Note on this clone: What it binds is not known.

Germline-derived CDR1 and CDR2 are SGDLS and YYNGEE. Trimming pared 0 bases from V and 2 bases from J, leaving 9 bases between. The CDR3 has 14 amino acids. PCR involved 60 Vbeta and 13 Jbeta primers. Libraries were prepared by immunoSEQ multiplex PCR; TCRdb keeps only in-frame clonotypes and omits some of them. Across about 120,000 clones, the top ten clones capture 6.8% of the sample. The specimen sequenced was PBMCs. The origin of this receptor is a man aged 40-49 years in good health and CMV-seropositive. The gene calls are TRBV9 and TRBJ2-7; D possibly corresponds to TRBD1 (5 bases). In DNA form, the CDR3 reads TGTGCCAGCAGCGTAGCGCCAGGGCCCTACGAGCAGTACTTC. Translation: CASSVAPGPYEQYF.